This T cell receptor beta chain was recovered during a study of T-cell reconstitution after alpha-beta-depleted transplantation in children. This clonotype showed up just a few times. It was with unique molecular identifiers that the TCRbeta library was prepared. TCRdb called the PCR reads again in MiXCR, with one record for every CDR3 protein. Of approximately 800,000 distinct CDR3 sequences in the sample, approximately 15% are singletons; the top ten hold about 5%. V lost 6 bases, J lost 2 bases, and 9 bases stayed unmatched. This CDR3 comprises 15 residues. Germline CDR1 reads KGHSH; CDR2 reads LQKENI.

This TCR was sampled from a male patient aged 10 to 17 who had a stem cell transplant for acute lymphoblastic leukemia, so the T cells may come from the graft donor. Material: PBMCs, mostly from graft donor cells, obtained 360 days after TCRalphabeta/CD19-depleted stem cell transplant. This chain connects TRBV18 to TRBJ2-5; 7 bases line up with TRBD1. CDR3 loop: CASSPTGTIQETQYF. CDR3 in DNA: TGTGCCAGCTCGCCGACAGGGACAATTCAAGAGACCCAGTACTTC.